Below, 13 T cell receptor beta chains from the same sample are listed, as sequenced in a study of response to subunit inactivated influenza vaccine. TCRdb used MiXCR to reprocess the RT-PCR reads, holding one entry per CDR3 protein. The sample has about 650,000 distinct CDR3 sequences; 14% are singletons. The sample here was PBMCs from blood, taken around 15 days before vaccination. All receptors come from a man over 45 who received an inactivated influenza vaccine.

This clonotype has a count of ten or more. This chain joins TRBV7-6 and TRBJ2-1; 8 nucleotides match TRBD2. Losses at the gene ends were 0 bases for V and 6 bases for J; bases not matched to a gene: 7. This CDR3 is 16 amino acids long. Germline CDR1 and CDR2: SGHVS and FNYEAQ. The CDR3 is CASSLATSGSRNEQFF. The CDR3 nucleotides are TGTGCCAGCAGCTTAGCGACCAGCGGGAGCCGCAATGAGCAGTTCTTC.

CDR3 in amino acids: CASNPGSLGADTQYF. Written as DNA, the CDR3 is TGTGCCAGCAATCCGGGGTCCCTGGGGGCAGATACGCAGTATTTT. The chain uses TRBV28 and TRBJ2-3; perhaps D is TRBD1 or TRBD2 (5 bases each). The CDR3 is 15 residues long. Per germline, CDR1 MDHEN and CDR2 SYDVKM. V lost 7 bases and J lost 4, with 18 bases in between.

This clonotype has ten or more counts. The CDR3 sequence: CASSLAGGPPDTQYF. For the CDR3, the DNA is TGTGCCAGCAGCTTAGCGGGGGGCCCCCCAGATACGCAGTATTTT. The genes are TRBV7-2 and TRBJ2-3; D is possibly TRBD1 or TRBD2 (6 bases each). CDR3 length: 15 amino acids. The germline V gene encodes CDR1 SGHTA and CDR2 FQGNSA. V was trimmed by 0 bases and J by 4 bases, leaving 11 bases between them. The complete variable domain, with remaining parts taken from reference TRBV7-2 and TRBJ2-3, reads GAGVSQSPSNKVTEKGKDVELRCDPISGHTALYWYRQSLGQGLEFLIYFQGNSAPDKSGLPSDRFSAERTGGSVSTLTIQRTQQEDSAVYLCASSLAGGPPDTQYFGPGTRLTVL.

This clonotype was picked up a small number of times. The chain joins TRBV7-2 to TRBJ2-7, with 10 bases matching TRBD2. Germline assignment: CDR1 SGHTA and CDR2 FQGNSA. The CDR3 totals 14 residues. V was clipped by 6 bases and J by 3 bases; unmatched bases: 5. The CDR3 loop is CASRTGTSDYEQYF. The CDR3 DNA follows: TGTGCCAGCAGAACCGGGACTAGCGACTACGAGCAGTACTTC.

The rearrangement joins TRBV7-9 to TRBJ2-7, with TRBD2 matching over 8 bases. V shed 7 bases, J shed 3 bases, and the junction held 8 bases outside the gene matches. Germline values: CDR1 SEHNR, CDR2 FQNEAQ (reference sequence). CDR3 length equals 14 residues. Here the CDR3 DNA reads TGTGCCAGCATCCCTAGCGGGTTTGACTACGAGCAGTACTTC. Protein: CASIPSGFDYEQYF.

V usage is TRBV5-5 and J usage is TRBJ2-3; D unresolved. This CDR3 spans 15 amino acids. The germline V and J ends were trimmed by 2 bases and 1 base, with 11 bases remaining between them. CDR1 and CDR2 from the germline V gene are SGHKS and YYEKEE (reference sequence). The CDR3 DNA reads TGTGCCAGCAGCTTCGGGCCAAGCGGCACAGATACGCAGTATTTT. Residues: CASSFGPSGTDTQYF.

The chain carries TRBV4-3 and TRBJ2-1; D gene unclear. Germline V gene lookup returns CDR1 LGHNA and CDR2 YSLEER. Trimming left V 2 bases short and J 0 bases short, with 17 bases between. This CDR3 contains 18 residues. Here the CDR3 DNA reads TGCGCCAGCAGCCAACCGCGGTGGGGAATACGCTCCTACAATGAGCAGTTCTTC. Protein sequence: CASSQPRWGIRSYNEQFF.

The genes are TRBV5-5 and TRBJ1-2; possibly TRBD1 for D (5 bases). Between the trimmed V and J ends, which lost 0 bases and 7 bases, there was a span of 16 bases. This CDR3 has 15 residues. Germline CDR1 SGHKS, CDR2 YYEKEE (reference sequence). The CDR3 reads CASSLGAGSSFGYTF. The CDR3 bases are TGTGCCAGCAGCTTGGGGGCAGGGAGTTCATTTGGCTACACCTTC.

The chain uses TRBV7-9 and TRBJ2-2, with 7 bases fitting TRBD1. From germline, CDR1 is SEHNR and CDR2 FQNEAQ (reference sequence). The V gene end was trimmed by 8 bases and the J gene end by 1 base; junction bases not matched to a gene: 10. CDR3 size: 16 residues. In DNA form, the CDR3 reads TGTGCCAGCCACTCCCTAAGACAGGGGAACACCGGGGAGCTGTTTTTT. It yields the protein CASHSLRQGNTGELFF.

Turning to this clonotype: Sequence at one end of the junction differs from germline and may be a read error. V is TRBV4-2 and J is TRBJ2-7, with TRBD2 matching over 7 bases. CDR3 length: 12 amino acids. CDR1 LGHNA and CDR2 YNFKEQ come from the germline V gene. The CDR3: CASSQDQGGQHF. As DNA, the CDR3 is TGTGCCAGCAGCCAAGATCAGGGAGGGCAGCACTTC.

This clonotype was picked up many times. J is TRBJ1-3 and V is TRBV7-2; D gene uncertain. The CDR3 spans 15 residues. Germline V gene sequence: CDR1 SGHTA, CDR2 FQGNSA. V lost 3 bases and J 0 bases, leaving 9 bases between the germline ends. The CDR3 DNA reads TGTGCCAGCAGCTTCGGACCGAGCTCTGGAAACACCATATATTTT. Amino acid sequence: CASSFGPSSGNTIYF.

This chain connects TRBV28 to TRBJ2-1; no clear D gene. The J call may not be correct, given that the DNA end is closer to TRBJ2-7. CDR3 size: 12 residues. Germline loops: CDR1 MDHEN, CDR2 SYDVKM. CDR3 amino acids: CANREEWNEQYF. As DNA, the CDR3 is TGTGCCAACCGTGAGGAGTGGAATGAGCAGTACTTC.

J is TRBJ2-7 and V is TRBV7-2, with 13 bases identical to TRBD2. The CDR3 consists of 16 residues. The J segment lost 6 bases and the V segment lost 3 bases, leaving 8 bases of the junction unmatched. The germline V gene has CDR1 SGHTA and CDR2 FQGNSA. The CDR3 nucleotides are TGTGCCAGCAGCTTGGGCGTGGGACTAGCGGGGTCCGAGCAGTACTTC. Residues: CASSLGVGLAGSEQYF.